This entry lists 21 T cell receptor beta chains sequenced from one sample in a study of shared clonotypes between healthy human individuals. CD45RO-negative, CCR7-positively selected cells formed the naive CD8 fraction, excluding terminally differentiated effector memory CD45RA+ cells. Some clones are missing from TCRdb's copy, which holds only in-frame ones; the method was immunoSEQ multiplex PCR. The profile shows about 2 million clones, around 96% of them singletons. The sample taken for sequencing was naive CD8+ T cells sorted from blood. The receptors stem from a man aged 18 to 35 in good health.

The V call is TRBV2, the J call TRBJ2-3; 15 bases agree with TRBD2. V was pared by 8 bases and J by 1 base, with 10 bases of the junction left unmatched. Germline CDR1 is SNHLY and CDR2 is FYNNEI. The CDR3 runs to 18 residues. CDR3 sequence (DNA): TGTGCCAGCTTGATCGGGACTAGCGGGAGGCGGGGCACAGATACGCAGTATTTT. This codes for CASLIGTSGRRGTDTQYF.

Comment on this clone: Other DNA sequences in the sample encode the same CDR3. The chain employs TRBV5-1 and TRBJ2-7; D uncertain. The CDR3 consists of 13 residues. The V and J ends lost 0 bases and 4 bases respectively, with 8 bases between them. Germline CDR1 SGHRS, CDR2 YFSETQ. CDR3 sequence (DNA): TGCGCCAGCAGCTTGGCCGCGGCGTACGAGCAGTACTTC. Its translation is CASSLAAAYEQYF.

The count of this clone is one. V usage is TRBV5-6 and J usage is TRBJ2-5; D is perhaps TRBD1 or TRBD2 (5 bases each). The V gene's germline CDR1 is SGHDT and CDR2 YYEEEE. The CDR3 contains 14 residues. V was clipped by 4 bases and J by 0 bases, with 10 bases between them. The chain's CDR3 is CASSPGPHQETQYF. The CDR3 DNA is TGTGCCAGCAGCCCGGGACCTCACCAAGAGACCCAGTACTTC.

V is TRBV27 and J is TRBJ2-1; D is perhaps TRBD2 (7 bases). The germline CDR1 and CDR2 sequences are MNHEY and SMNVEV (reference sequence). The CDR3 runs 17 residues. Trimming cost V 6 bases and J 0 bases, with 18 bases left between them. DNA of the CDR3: TGTGCCAGCAGCCTAGGGGGAGGGCCTAACTCCTACAATGAGCAGTTCTTC. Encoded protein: CASSLGGGPNSYNEQFF.

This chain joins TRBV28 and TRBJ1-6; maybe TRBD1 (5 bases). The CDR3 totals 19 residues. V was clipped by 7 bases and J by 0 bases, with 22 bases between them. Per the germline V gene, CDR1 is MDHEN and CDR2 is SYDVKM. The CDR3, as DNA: TGTGCCAGCACCCTCCGGGACGGAGCTCCCCACTCCTATAATTCACCCCTCCACTTT. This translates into CASTLRDGAPHSYNSPLHF.

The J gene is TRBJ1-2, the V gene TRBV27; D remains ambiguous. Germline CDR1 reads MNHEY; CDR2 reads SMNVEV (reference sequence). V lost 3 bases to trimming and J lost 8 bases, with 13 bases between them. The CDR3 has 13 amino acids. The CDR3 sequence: CASSLIGSGGYTF. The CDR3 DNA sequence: TGTGCCAGCAGTTTGATCGGGTCGGGGGGCTACACCTTC.

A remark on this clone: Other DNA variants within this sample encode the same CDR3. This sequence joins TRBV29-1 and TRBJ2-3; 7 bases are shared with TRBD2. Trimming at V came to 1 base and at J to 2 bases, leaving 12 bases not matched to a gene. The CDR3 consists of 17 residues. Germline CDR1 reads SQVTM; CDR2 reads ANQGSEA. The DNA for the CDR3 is TGCAGCGTTGAAGTAACCCGTGGGAGGGGAGTCACAGATACGCAGTATTTT. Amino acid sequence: CSVEVTRGRGVTDTQYF.

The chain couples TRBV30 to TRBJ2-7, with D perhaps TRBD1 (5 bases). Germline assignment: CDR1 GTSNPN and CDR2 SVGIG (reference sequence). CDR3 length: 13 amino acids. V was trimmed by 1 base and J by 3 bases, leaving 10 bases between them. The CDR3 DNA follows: TGTGCCTGGAGTGAAGGGGTACTCTACGAGCAGTACTTC. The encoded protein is CAWSEGVLYEQYF.

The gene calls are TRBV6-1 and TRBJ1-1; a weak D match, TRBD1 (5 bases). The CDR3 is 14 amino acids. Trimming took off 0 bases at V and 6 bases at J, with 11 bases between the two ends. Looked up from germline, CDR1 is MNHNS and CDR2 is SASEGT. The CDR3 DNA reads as TGTGCCAGCAGTGAAGCGCGATGGGGACCTGAAGCTTTCTTT. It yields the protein CASSEARWGPEAFF.

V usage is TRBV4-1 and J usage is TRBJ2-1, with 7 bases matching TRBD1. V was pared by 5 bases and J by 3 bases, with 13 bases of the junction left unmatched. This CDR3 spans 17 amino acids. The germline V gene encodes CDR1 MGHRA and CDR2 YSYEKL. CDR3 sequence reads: CASSFRYQGVGYNEQFF. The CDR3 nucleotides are TGCGCCAGCAGCTTCCGTTACCAGGGGGTTGGCTACAATGAGCAGTTCTTC.

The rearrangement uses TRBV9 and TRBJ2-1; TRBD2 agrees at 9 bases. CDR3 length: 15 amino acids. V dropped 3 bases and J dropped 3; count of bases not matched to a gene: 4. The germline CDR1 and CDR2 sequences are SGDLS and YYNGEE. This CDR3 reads CASSAGTSIYNEQFF. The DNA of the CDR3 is TGTGCCAGCAGCGCTGGGACTAGCATCTACAATGAGCAGTTCTTC.

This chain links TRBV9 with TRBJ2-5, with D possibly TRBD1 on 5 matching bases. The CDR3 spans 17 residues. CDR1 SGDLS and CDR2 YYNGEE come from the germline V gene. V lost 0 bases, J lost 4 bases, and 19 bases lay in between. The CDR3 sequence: CASSVEGEVRAGETQYF. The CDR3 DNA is TGTGCCAGCAGCGTAGAAGGAGAGGTCAGGGCCGGAGAGACCCAGTACTTC.

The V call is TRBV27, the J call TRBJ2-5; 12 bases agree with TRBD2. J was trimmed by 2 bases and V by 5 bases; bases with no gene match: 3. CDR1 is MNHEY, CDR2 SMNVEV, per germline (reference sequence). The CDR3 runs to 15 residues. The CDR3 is CASSALAGGQETQYF. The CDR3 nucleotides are TGTGCCAGCAGTGCACTAGCGGGGGGACAAGAGACCCAGTACTTC.

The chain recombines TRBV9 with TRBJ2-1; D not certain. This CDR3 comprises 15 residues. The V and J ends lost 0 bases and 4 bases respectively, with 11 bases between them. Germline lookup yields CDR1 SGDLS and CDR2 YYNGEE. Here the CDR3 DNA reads TGTGCCAGCAGCGTAGAGGGCGGAATTTACAATGAGCAGTTCTTC. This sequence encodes CASSVEGGIYNEQFF.

Here the CDR3 reads CASSPGGVRAFSPLHF. Here the CDR3 DNA reads TGTGCCAGCAGCCCCGGGGGGGTTCGGGCTTTTTCACCCCTCCACTTT. This chain uses TRBV13 with TRBJ1-6; D is possibly TRBD1 (5 bases). Per the germline V gene, CDR1 is PRHDT and CDR2 is FYEKMQ (reference sequence). The germline V and J ends were trimmed by 5 bases and 9 bases, with 20 bases remaining between them. The CDR3 runs 16 residues.

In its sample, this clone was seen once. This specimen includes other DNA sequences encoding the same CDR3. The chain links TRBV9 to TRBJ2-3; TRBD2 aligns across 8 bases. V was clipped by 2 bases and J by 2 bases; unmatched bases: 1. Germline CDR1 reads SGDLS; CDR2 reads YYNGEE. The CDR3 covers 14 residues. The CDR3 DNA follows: TGTGCCAGCAGCGTTAGCGGGAACACAGATACGCAGTATTTT. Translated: CASSVSGNTDTQYF.

In nucleotides, the CDR3 is TGTGCCAGCAGTTTAGAGCAGGGGGCCCTATCCTACGAGCAGTACTTC. It specifies CASSLEQGALSYEQYF. The chain has TRBV27 and TRBJ2-7; 8 bases are a match to TRBD1. The CDR3 totals 16 residues. Per the germline V gene, CDR1 is MNHEY and CDR2 is SMNVEV (reference sequence). The trim removed 2 bases at V and 1 base at J, leaving 7 bases unmatched.

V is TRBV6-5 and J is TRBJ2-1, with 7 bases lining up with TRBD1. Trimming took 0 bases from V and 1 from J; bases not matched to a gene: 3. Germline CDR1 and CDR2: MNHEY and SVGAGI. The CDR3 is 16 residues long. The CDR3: CASSYSSGGSYNEQFF. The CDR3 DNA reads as TGTGCCAGCAGTTACTCGTCAGGGGGATCCTACAATGAGCAGTTCTTC.

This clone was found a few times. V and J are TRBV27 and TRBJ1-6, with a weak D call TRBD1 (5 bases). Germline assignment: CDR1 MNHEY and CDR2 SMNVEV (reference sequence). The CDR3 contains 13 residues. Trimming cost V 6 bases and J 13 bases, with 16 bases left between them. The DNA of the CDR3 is TGTGCCAGCAGGTGGGGCAGGGAGGACCCCCTCCACTTT. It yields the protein CASRWGREDPLHF.

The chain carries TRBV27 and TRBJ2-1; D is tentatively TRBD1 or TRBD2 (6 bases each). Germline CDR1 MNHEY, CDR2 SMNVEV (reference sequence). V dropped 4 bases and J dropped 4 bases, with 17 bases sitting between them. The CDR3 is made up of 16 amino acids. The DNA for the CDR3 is TGTGCCAGCAGTTCGGGGACTGGACAGCCGTACAATGAGCAGTTCTTC. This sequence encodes CASSSGTGQPYNEQFF.

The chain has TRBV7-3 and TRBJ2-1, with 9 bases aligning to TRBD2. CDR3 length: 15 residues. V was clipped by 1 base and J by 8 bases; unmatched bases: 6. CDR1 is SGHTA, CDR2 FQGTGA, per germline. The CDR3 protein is CASSLIAGGPDEQFF. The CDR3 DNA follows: TGTGCCAGCAGCTTAATCGCGGGGGGGCCCGATGAGCAGTTCTTC.